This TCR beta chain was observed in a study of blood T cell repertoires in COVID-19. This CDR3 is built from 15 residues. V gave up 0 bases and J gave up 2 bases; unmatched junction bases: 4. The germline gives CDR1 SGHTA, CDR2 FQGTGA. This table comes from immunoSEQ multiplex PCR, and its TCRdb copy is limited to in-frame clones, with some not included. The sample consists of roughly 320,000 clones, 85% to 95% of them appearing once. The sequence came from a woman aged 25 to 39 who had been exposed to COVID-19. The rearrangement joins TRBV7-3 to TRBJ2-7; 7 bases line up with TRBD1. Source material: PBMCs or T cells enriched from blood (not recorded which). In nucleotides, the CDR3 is TGTGCCAGCAGCTTAACTGGGACAGATCCCTACGAGCAGTACTTC. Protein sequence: CASSLTGTDPYEQYF. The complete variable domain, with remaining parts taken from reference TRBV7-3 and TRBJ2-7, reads GAGVSQTPSNKVTEKGKYVELRCDPISGHTALYWYRQSLGQGPEFLIYFQGTGAADDSGLPNDRFFAVRPEGSVSTLKIQRTERGDSAVYLCASSLTGTDPYEQYFGPGTRLTVT.